This T cell receptor beta chain was retrieved from a study of T cells in Graves' hyperthyroidism and ophthalmopathy. The source material, RNA transcripts, was used to amplify TCR beta CDR3 regions. HTBI primers drove first-round RT-PCR of the TCR CDR3. TCRdb re-derived calls from the multiplex PCR reads in MiXCR, one entry per CDR3 protein. The table includes about 640,000 distinct CDR3 sequences, about a fifth detected once. The germline CDR1 and CDR2 sequences are SNHLY and FYNNEI. V gave up 7 bases and J gave up 3 bases; unmatched junction bases: 4. The CDR3 is 14 amino acids. Duration under 3 months, a NOSPECS grade of at least 4, and a Clinical Activity Score of at least 3 characterized the ophthalmopathy patients. Diagnostic decisions used clinical symptoms, serum thyroxine and TRAb, thyroid ultrasound and orbital computed tomography.

Input material: blood. The sequence was obtained from a man in his thirties or forties with Graves' ophthalmopathy. The chain recombines TRBV2 with TRBJ2-3; 10 bases align to TRBD1. The CDR3 DNA reads as TGTGCCAGCAAGGTGGGACAGGGGACAGATACGCAGTATTTT. Translation gives CASKVGQGTDTQYF.